Listed below are T cell receptor beta chains from one sample, sequenced in a study of T cell changes during pregnancy in multiple sclerosis. Clones were read by immunoSEQ multiplex PCR, and TCRdb kept only the in-frame ones, dropping some. The data contain fewer than 40,000 clones, about nine tenths of them singletons. This specimen consisted of CD8+ T cells from peripheral blood mononuclear cells, obtained in the first trimester of pregnancy. The receptor set was obtained from a female donor with multiple sclerosis, enrolled in a pregnancy study. Both conserved end residues are part of each CDR3. D genes are given only for firm matches. Clone size is given for some rows only: seen once, a few or many times, or a class if the clone is expanded.

v_call	d_call	clone_size	j_call	cdr3_aa	cdr3_nt
TRBV4-3	-	once	TRBJ1-2	CASSPSLTPSYGYTF	TGCGCCAGCAGCCCCTCCTTGACCCCTAGCTATGGCTACACCTTC
TRBV7-9	TRBD2	-	TRBJ2-7	CASSSGGPSYEQYF	TGTGCCAGCAGCTCGGGAGGGCCTTCCTACGAGCAGTACTTC
TRBV7-3	TRBD2	-	TRBJ2-5	CASSPSGGHFGETQYF	TGTGCCAGCAGCCCTAGCGGGGGGCATTTTGGAGAGACCCAGTACTTC
TRBV4-3	-	-	TRBJ2-5	CASSQDAGRGLEETQYF	TGCGCCAGCAGCCAAGACGCCGGGAGGGGGCTTGAGGAGACCCAGTACTTC
TRBV11-3	TRBD2	-	TRBJ2-1	CASSPVWRGGLMSNEQFF	TGTGCCAGCAGCCCGGTTTGGCGGGGGGGCCTAATGAGCAATGAGCAGTTCTTC
TRBV19	TRBD2	-	TRBJ2-2	CASTFLAGNTGELFF	TGTGCCAGTACGTTCCTAGCGGGGAACACCGGGGAGCTGTTTTTT
TRBV29-1	-	-	TRBJ1-5	CSVPDRNPYSNQPQHF	TGCAGCGTTCCTGACAGGAACCCTTATAGCAATCAGCCCCAGCATTTT
TRBV5-1	TRBD2	-	TRBJ2-5	CASSTLAGGIETQYF	TGCGCCAGCAGCACACTAGCGGGAGGTATAGAGACCCAGTACTTC
TRBV2	-	-	TRBJ1-1	CASREQRSEAFF	TGTGCCAGCAGAGAACAGCGCTCTGAAGCTTTCTTT
TRBV7-8	TRBD2	-	TRBJ2-5	CASSLAGGYQETQYF	TGTGCCAGCAGCTTAGCGGGAGGGTACCAAGAGACCCAGTACTTC
TRBV15	-	-	TRBJ1-6	CATSRDGGMDSPLHF	TGTGCCACCAGCAGAGACGGGGGAATGGATTCACCCCTCCACTTT
TRBV7-3	-	-	TRBJ1-1	CASSLIGGGEAFF	TGTGCCAGCAGCTTAATTGGGGGAGGTGAAGCTTTCTTT
TRBV18	-	-	TRBJ1-5	CASSPGFVQGVQPQHF	TGTGCCAGCTCACCAGGTTTCGTACAGGGTGTTCAGCCCCAGCATTTT
TRBV16	-	-	TRBJ1-2	CASSQSTGDYGYTF	TGTGCCAGCAGCCAGTCGACCGGGGACTATGGCTACACCTTC
TRBV6-1	TRBD1	-	TRBJ2-1	CASSGRDSHVNEQFF	TGTGCCAGCAGTGGTCGGGACAGCCATGTAAATGAGCAGTTCTTC
TRBV27	-	-	TRBJ1-1	CASTQPWETEAFF	TGTGCCAGCACACAGCCCTGGGAGACTGAAGCTTTCTTT
TRBV27	TRBD1	-	TRBJ1-1	CASSSRQGNTEAFF	TGTGCCAGCAGTTCCCGACAGGGGAACACTGAAGCTTTCTTT
TRBV7-3	TRBD2	-	TRBJ2-3	CASSLIAGGTDTQYF	TGTGCCAGCAGCTTAATAGCGGGAGGTACAGATACGCAGTATTTT
TRBV7-3	TRBD2	-	TRBJ2-3	CASSALGGAGDTQYF	TGTGCCAGCAGCGCACTCGGGGGGGCCGGAGATACGCAGTATTTT
TRBV5-6	TRBD2	-	TRBJ2-7	CASSPYPRRAGGRYEQYF	TGTGCCAGCAGCCCCTACCCTCGGCGAGCGGGGGGGCGATACGAGCAGTACTTC
TRBV12-5	TRBD2	-	TRBJ2-1	CASGLGTSGSGDEQFF	TGTGCTAGTGGTTTGGGGACTAGCGGGAGTGGCGATGAGCAGTTCTTC
TRBV30	-	-	TRBJ1-3	CARGAGSSGNTIYF	TGTGCCCGGGGGGCAGGGAGCTCTGGAAACACCATATATTTT
TRBV27	-	-	TRBJ1-5	CATGLNNQPQHF	TGTGCCACCGGGTTGAACAATCAGCCCCAGCATTTT
TRBV2	-	-	TRBJ2-5	CASSDLETQYF	TGTGCCAGCAGTGATCTGGAGACCCAGTACTTC
TRBV27	TRBD2	-	TRBJ2-7	CASSFSGGYEQYF	TGTGCCAGCAGTTTTAGCGGGGGATACGAGCAGTACTTC
TRBV19	-	-	TRBJ2-7	CASSAGPAEYYEQYF	TGTGCCAGTAGTGCGGGACCGGCAGAATACTACGAGCAGTACTTC